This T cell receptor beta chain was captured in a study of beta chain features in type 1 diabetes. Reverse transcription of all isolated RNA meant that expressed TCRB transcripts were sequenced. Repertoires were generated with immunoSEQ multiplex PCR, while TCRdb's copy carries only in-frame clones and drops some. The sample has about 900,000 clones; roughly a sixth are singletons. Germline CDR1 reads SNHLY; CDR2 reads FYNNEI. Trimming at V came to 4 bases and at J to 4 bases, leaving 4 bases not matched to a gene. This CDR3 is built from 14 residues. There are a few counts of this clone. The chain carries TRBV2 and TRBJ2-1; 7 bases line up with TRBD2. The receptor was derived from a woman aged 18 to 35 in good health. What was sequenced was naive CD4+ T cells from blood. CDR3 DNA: TGTGCCAGCAGTGCGGCTAGCGGATACAATGAGCAGTTCTTC. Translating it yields CASSAASGYNEQFF.